This T cell receptor beta chain stems from a study of T cells expressing NK-cell markers. The CDR3 contains 14 residues. Germline CDR1 and CDR2: LNHDA and SQIVND (reference sequence). Reprocessing the 5' RACE reads, TCRdb reports a single entry for every CDR3 protein and omits DNA. The ten top clones account for about 18%, within a sample of roughly 150,000 distinct CDR3 sequences. The receptor comes from a woman aged 18 to 75 in good health. The sequenced material came from blood T cells: a sorted CD56 or NKG2C T cell subset, CD4+ or CD8+ T cells, or bulk PBMC T cells (not recorded which). The gene calls are TRBV19 and TRBJ2-6; lacking DNA, the TRBD1 call made by TCRdb goes unchecked. CDR3 protein: CASTRGSGANVLTF.